Listed here are 20 T cell receptor beta chains from one sample, sequenced in a study of blood T cell repertoires in COVID-19. Repertoires were generated with immunoSEQ multiplex PCR, while TCRdb's copy carries only in-frame clones and drops some. The table lists tens of thousands of clones, more than 75% of them singletons, with roughly 4.5% in the top ten. Sequences were obtained from peripheral blood. The receptors were gathered from a man in his fifties or sixties with active or convalescent COVID-19.

The J gene is TRBJ2-1, the V gene TRBV7-9; 7 bases line up with TRBD2. Germline assignment: CDR1 SEHNR and CDR2 FQNEAQ (reference sequence). V shed 2 bases and J 4 bases; nucleotides not matched to a gene: 8. There are 16 residues in the CDR3. CDR3 DNA: TGTGCCAGCAGCTTATCTGTGTCTAGCGGTTACAATGAGCAGTTCTTC. Translated: CASSLSVSSGYNEQFF.

The J gene is TRBJ1-4, the V gene TRBV19; 7 positions agree with TRBD1. The CDR3 runs to 13 residues. Trimming took 11 bases from V and 3 from J; bases not matched to a gene: 6. Germline lookup yields CDR1 LNHDA and CDR2 SQIVND (reference sequence). The CDR3 loop is CAGNRGSNEKLFF. The CDR3 nucleotides read TGTGCCGGTAACAGGGGTTCTAATGAAAAACTGTTTTTT.

The chain couples TRBV5-1 to TRBJ2-5; 10 bases map to TRBD2. From germline, CDR1 is SGHRS and CDR2 YFSETQ. This CDR3 has 16 residues. V shed 1 base, J shed 5 bases, and the junction held 8 bases outside the gene matches. The CDR3 loop is CASSLQSGGAVETQYF. In DNA, the CDR3 is TGCGCCAGCAGCTTGCAAAGCGGGGGGGCCGTGGAGACCCAGTACTTC.

There are a few counts of this clone. The chain is built from TRBV4-1 and TRBJ1-4; TRBD1 agrees at 7 bases. The CDR3 consists of 15 residues. The germline V gene has CDR1 MGHRA and CDR2 YSYEKL. Trimming took 3 bases from V and 8 from J; bases not matched to a gene: 9. The CDR3 DNA is TGCGCCAGCAGCCAGACCGGGACAGTAGTCGAAAAACTGTTTTTT. It specifies CASSQTGTVVEKLFF.

The chain carries TRBV5-6 and TRBJ2-7, with a weak D call TRBD1 (6 bases). Germline CDR1 reads SGHDT; CDR2 reads YYEEEE. CDR3 length equals 13 residues. Trimming left V 4 bases short and J 5 bases short, with 13 bases between. CDR3 bases: TGTGCCAGCAGCCCACAGGGATCTGACGAGCAGTACGTC. It yields the protein CASSPQGSDEQYV.

This rearrangement joins TRBV6-4 to TRBJ2-3; the D gene is possibly TRBD1 (5 bases). Trimming left V 2 bases short and J 6 bases short, with 12 bases between. The CDR3 spans 14 residues. Germline-derived CDR1 and CDR2 are MRHNA and SNTAGT. CDR3: CASSDGDSRDTQYF. In nucleotides, the CDR3 is TGTGCCAGCAGTGACGGAGACAGTAGGGATACGCAGTATTTT.

The rearrangement links TRBV5-1 to TRBJ1-2, with D perhaps TRBD1 (6 bases). Trimming stripped 0 bases from V and 3 bases from J, with 12 bases between. This CDR3 region has 15 residues. Germline assignment: CDR1 SGHRS and CDR2 YFSETQ. The CDR3 here is CASSLGWAGDYGYTF. The CDR3 DNA follows: TGCGCCAGCAGCTTGGGCTGGGCAGGGGACTATGGCTACACCTTC.

The V call is TRBV30, the J call TRBJ2-1; D is perhaps TRBD2 (6 bases). V was clipped by 3 bases and J by 5 bases, with 11 bases between them. This CDR3 comprises 13 residues. From germline, CDR1 is GTSNPN and CDR2 SVGIG (reference sequence). For the CDR3, the DNA is TGTGCCTGGAGCCGGGGGAGTGACAATGAGCAGTTCTTC. It translates to CAWSRGSDNEQFF.

Points on this clone: One junction end disagrees with the germline gene, perhaps due to a read error. The V call is TRBV29-1, the J call TRBJ1-1; TRBD1 is a possible D gene (6 bases). The CDR3 is 12 amino acids. The germline V gene has CDR1 SQVTM and CDR2 ANQGSEA. For the CDR3, the DNA is TGCAGGGTTGAGACAGGCGTTACTGAAGCTTTCTTT. Translating gives CRVETGVTEAFF.

CDR3 sequence: CASSLAGTGMLNTEAFF. The CDR3 nucleotides are TGTGCCAGCAGCTTAGCCGGGACAGGGATGTTAAACACTGAAGCTTTCTTT. The chain employs TRBV7-8 and TRBJ1-1; 9 positions agree with TRBD1. This CDR3 is 17 amino acids long. Trimming cost V 0 bases and J 2 bases; bases outside gene matches: 7. Germline CDR1 reads SGHVS; CDR2 reads FQNEAQ.

On this clone: The sample contains more than one DNA sequence encoding this CDR3. This chain connects TRBV18 to TRBJ2-5; no reliable D call. Germline CDR1 is KGHSH and CDR2 is LQKENI. V lost 3 bases and J 2 bases, leaving 7 bases between the germline ends. The CDR3 contains 13 residues. Here the CDR3 DNA reads TGTGCCAGCTCACCCCCGTCTCAAGAGACCCAGTACTTC. Translation gives CASSPPSQETQYF. Combining the CDR3 with reference TRBV18 and TRBJ2-5 gives the whole variable domain NAGVMQNPRHLVRRRGQEARLRCSPMKGHSHVYWYRQLPEEGLKFMVYLQKENIIDESGMPKERFSAEFPKEGPSILRIQQVVRGDSAAYFCASSPPSQETQYFGPGTRLLVL.

The rearrangement links TRBV5-6 to TRBJ1-4; D is unclear. There are 14 residues in the CDR3. The germline gives CDR1 SGHDT, CDR2 YYEEEE. Trimming cost V 5 bases and J 0 bases, with 8 bases left between them. The CDR3 DNA sequence: TGTGCCAGCAGTCTTCTTGCAACTAATGAAAAACTGTTTTTT. Encoded protein: CASSLLATNEKLFF.

The V and J genes are TRBV3-1 (or the pseudogene TRBV3-2) and TRBJ1-2, with D perhaps matching TRBD1 (6 bases). Trimming pared 3 bases from V and 8 bases from J, leaving 13 bases between. Germline V gene lookup returns CDR1 LGHDT and CDR2 YNNKEL (reference sequence). The CDR3 sequence is 13 residues long. This chain's CDR3 is CASSQSGGGGYTF. The CDR3 bases are TGTGCCAGCAGCCAGAGCGGGGGGGGCGGCTACACCTTC.

The chain employs TRBV12-3 or TRBV12-4 and TRBJ2-1; TRBD2 might be the D (6 bases). V was shortened by 6 bases and J by 9 bases, with 12 bases between the two germline ends. This CDR3 contains 12 residues. The CDR3 spells CASSPGLLEQFF. The CDR3 coding sequence is TGTGCCAGCAGCCCGGGACTCCTTGAGCAGTTCTTC.

The J gene is TRBJ2-3, the V gene TRBV7-7; D unclear. CDR1 is SSHAT and CDR2 is FNYEAQ in the germline V gene (reference sequence). Trimming took 2 bases from V and 5 from J, leaving 14 bases between them. This CDR3 is 15 amino acids long. This chain's CDR3 is CASSLSLENIDTQYF. CDR3 sequence (DNA): TGTGCCAGCAGCTTAAGCCTAGAAAATATAGATACGCAGTATTTT.

The chain joins TRBV6-4 to TRBJ2-6, with D tentatively TRBD2 (5 bases). V lost 6 bases and J lost 1, with 19 bases in between. CDR1 and CDR2 (germline): MRHNA, SNTAGT. The CDR3 consists of 18 residues. CDR3 nucleotides: TGTGCCAGCAGCTCCTCGGGGTGGAAGGGATCTGGGGCCAACGTCCTGACTTTC. Encoded protein: CASSSSGWKGSGANVLTF.

With respect to this clone: Other DNA variants within this sample encode the same CDR3. The J gene is TRBJ1-2, the V gene TRBV6-5; TRBD1 matches at 8 bases. The length of the CDR3 is 13 residues. The V segment lost 2 bases and the J segment 8 bases; nucleotides outside the gene matches: 4. Germline V gene sequence: CDR1 MNHEY, CDR2 SVGAGI. CDR3 bases: TGTGCCAGCAGTTACGGAACAGGGGGGGGCTACACCTTC. Translated: CASSYGTGGGYTF.

This rearrangement joins TRBV19 to TRBJ1-1; 8 bases match TRBD1. In germline, CDR1 is LNHDA, CDR2 SQIVND (reference sequence). V shed 4 bases and J 3 bases; nucleotides not matched to a gene: 4. The length of the CDR3 is 14 residues. The CDR3 DNA reads as TGTGCCAGTAGTAGACAGGGGTTGGACACTGAAGCTTTCTTT. It translates to CASSRQGLDTEAFF.

J is TRBJ2-2 and V is TRBV4-1; the match to TRBD1 covers 9 bases. Germline V gives CDR1 MGHRA, CDR2 YSYEKL. The CDR3 is 18 residues long. Germline trimming cut 1 base from V and 4 bases from J; bases unmatched to any gene: 10. The CDR3 coding sequence is TGCGCCAGCAGCCAAGTGGGTTACAGGGGGCTGGGCACCGGGGAGCTGTTTTTT. Its protein product is CASSQVGYRGLGTGELFF.

The V call is TRBV25-1, the J call TRBJ1-4, with TRBD1 matching 7 bases. The germline CDR1 and CDR2 sequences are MGHDK and SYGVNS. This CDR3 has 16 amino acids. Unmatched junction bases numbered 6, after V lost 5 bases and J lost 0 bases. The CDR3 nucleotides are TGTGCCAGCAGTCCCGGGACAGTCGCAACTAATGAAAAACTGTTTTTT. Its translation is CASSPGTVATNEKLFF.